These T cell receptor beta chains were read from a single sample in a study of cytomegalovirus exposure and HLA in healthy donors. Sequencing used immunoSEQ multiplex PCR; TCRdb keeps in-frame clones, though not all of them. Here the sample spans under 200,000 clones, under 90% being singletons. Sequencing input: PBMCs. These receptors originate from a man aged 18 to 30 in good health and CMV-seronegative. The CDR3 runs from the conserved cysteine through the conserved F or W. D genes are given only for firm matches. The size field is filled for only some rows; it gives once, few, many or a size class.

TGTGCCAGCAGCTTAGAGGTAGCGGGTGCGGTCACCGGGGAGCTGTTTTTT,CASSLEVAGAVTGELFF,TRBV7-8,NA,TRBD2,TRBJ2-2,17
TGTGCCAGCAGTCCCCTAACGGCCCTAGGCGTCTATAGCAATCAGCCCCAGCATTTT,CASSPLTALGVYSNQPQHF,TRBV27,NA,NA,TRBJ1-5,19
TGTGCCAGCAGCGGGGAGGACGGACTAGCGGGAGAACTTGATACGCAGTATTTT,CASSGEDGLAGELDTQYF,TRBV9,few,TRBD2,TRBJ2-3,18
TGTGCCAGTAGCTCCGCGAATAGCATTAGTACTTCGCAAGAGACCCAGTACTTC,CASSSANSISTSQETQYF,TRBV19,NA,NA,TRBJ2-5,18
TGTGCCACCAGCAGAACCCGGGACAGGGCTTACTACGAGCAGTACTTC,CATSRTRDRAYYEQYF,TRBV15,NA,TRBD1,TRBJ2-7,16
TGTGCCAGCAGCCTGACTTTGAATAATTCACCCCTCCACTTT,CASSLTLNNSPLHF,TRBV11-2,few,NA,TRBJ1-6,14
TGTGCCAGCAGTAGGACAGGGAGGGTCGATCAGCCCCAGCATTTT,CASSRTGRVDQPQHF,TRBV6-5,NA,TRBD1,TRBJ1-5,15
TGTGCCAGCAGTTTCCAGCGGGACTCCTACGAGCAGTACTTC,CASSFQRDSYEQYF,TRBV6-6,NA,TRBD2,TRBJ2-7,14
TGTGCCACCCTACTCGGGGGTAATCAGCCCCAGCATTTT,CATLLGGNQPQHF,TRBV28,NA,NA,TRBJ1-5,13
TGTGCCAGCAGCTTGCGGGACAGGGGGCGCCGAGGGTCACCCCTCCACTTT,CASSLRDRGRRGSPLHF,TRBV7-9,NA,TRBD1,TRBJ1-6,17
TGTGCCAGCAGCCCGAGACTAGCGGGGGAGAAGACCCAGTACTTC,CASSPRLAGEKTQYF,TRBV7-2,NA,TRBD2,TRBJ2-5,15
TGCGCCAGCAGCCCAGAGGGGACAGGGATCGGTGGCTACACCTTC,CASSPEGTGIGGYTF,TRBV5-1,NA,TRBD1,TRBJ1-2,15
TGTGCCAGCAGCGGACAGGGAGAGTCTAATTCACCCCTCCACTTT,CASSGQGESNSPLHF,TRBV6-1,NA,TRBD1,TRBJ1-6,15
TGCAGCGGCTCGACCGGGACTCCCGGGACCCAGTACTTC,CSGSTGTPGTQYF,TRBV29-1,once,NA,TRBJ2-5,13
TGTGCCAGCAGTCTGACAGGGTACGACACTGAAGCTTTCTTT,CASSLTGYDTEAFF,TRBV27,NA,TRBD1,TRBJ1-1,14
TGCGCCAGCAGCTTGGCAGAATCTTTCTCTGGAAACACCATATATTTT,CASSLAESFSGNTIYF,TRBV5-1,NA,NA,TRBJ1-3,16
TGCGCCAGCAGCTTGGATTCGGCAGGGGGCATGGACATTCAGTACTTC,CASSLDSAGGMDIQYF,TRBV5-1,once,TRBD1,TRBJ2-4,16
TGTGCCAGCAGCGTAGGGGGACTCTATGGCTACACCTTC,CASSVGGLYGYTF,TRBV9,NA,NA,TRBJ1-2,13
TGCGCCAGCAGCCAAGAGGGACTCTACGAGCAGTACTTC,CASSQEGLYEQYF,TRBV4-1,NA,NA,TRBJ2-7,13
TGTGCCAGCCGTACGGCAGGGAACACCGGGGAGCTGTTTTTT,CASRTAGNTGELFF,TRBV19,NA,NA,TRBJ2-2,14
TGCGCCAGCAGCTCGATGAGCCGGGACAGGGGGCCGTGGGACACTGAAGCTTTCTTT,CASSSMSRDRGPWDTEAFF,TRBV5-1,NA,TRBD1,TRBJ1-1,19
TGTGCCAGCAGCCCCGGGCAGGGGATTAGGTACGAGCAGTACTTC,CASSPGQGIRYEQYF,TRBV6-5,NA,NA,TRBJ2-7,15
TGTGCCAGTACCCCTTGGGACAGATTGAACACCGGGGAGCTGTTTTTT,CASTPWDRLNTGELFF,TRBV19,NA,TRBD1,TRBJ2-2,16
TGTGCCAGTAGTCCTACGGGGGGTAACACCGGGGAGCTGTTTTTT,CASSPTGGNTGELFF,TRBV19,NA,TRBD2,TRBJ2-2,15
TGTGCCACCAGCAGACGGGGAGTTTTCTCCTACGAGCAGTACTTC,CATSRRGVFSYEQYF,TRBV15,NA,NA,TRBJ2-7,15
TGTGCCAGTAGGATCAGGGCTGGGGCCACTGAAGCTTTCTTT,CASRIRAGATEAFF,TRBV19,once,NA,TRBJ1-1,14
TGTGCCAGCCTCTCTCCCGGGTTCGGGAACACTGAAGCTTTCTTT,CASLSPGFGNTEAFF,TRBV19,NA,NA,TRBJ1-1,15
TGTGCCAGTAGTCCAAAGACAGGGATCCAAGAGACCCAGTACTTC,CASSPKTGIQETQYF,TRBV19,NA,TRBD1,TRBJ2-5,15
TGTGCCAGCAGCTTTAAAGCGGGAGGGCCTTACGAGCAGTACTTC,CASSFKAGGPYEQYF,TRBV7-2,NA,TRBD2,TRBJ2-7,15